These 21 T cell receptor beta chains share one sample of origin, sequenced in a study of blood T cell repertoires in COVID-19. Data came from immunoSEQ multiplex PCR; TCRdb stores just in-frame clones and leaves some out. The repertoire holds over 250,000 clones, with approximately 84% as singletons. The sequenced material came from peripheral blood. The receptors here all came from a human donor with COVID-19, enrolled during active disease. The donor label of this sample is uncertain.

J is TRBJ2-7 and V is TRBV30, with 7 positions matching TRBD1. The CDR3 has 15 amino acids. Germline loops: CDR1 GTSNPN, CDR2 SVGIG (reference sequence). The junction had 11 bases not matched to a gene; V was cut back by 0 bases and J by 6 bases. The CDR3 reads CAWSVGGGGTSEQYF. The CDR3 bases are TGTGCCTGGAGTGTAGGGGGCGGTGGGACGTCCGAGCAGTACTTC.

The V gene is TRBV13, the J gene TRBJ2-5; TRBD2 agrees at 13 bases. Germline CDR1 and CDR2: PRHDT and FYEKMQ (reference sequence). The V and J ends lost 6 bases and 5 bases, in that order; junction bases with no gene match: 3. The CDR3 loop spans 14 amino acids. In DNA form, the CDR3 reads TGTGCCAGCAGAACTAGCGGGAGGGGGGAGACCCAGTACTTC. Translated, it gives CASRTSGRGETQYF.

This chain uses TRBV27 with TRBJ1-3; D may be TRBD1 (5 bases). This CDR3 is built from 14 residues. Germline CDR1 reads MNHEY; CDR2 reads SMNVEV (reference sequence). V was clipped by 4 bases and J by 1 base, with 8 bases between them. CDR3 amino acids: CASSSGGSGNTIYF. The DNA for the CDR3 is TGTGCCAGCAGTTCCGGGGGATCTGGAAACACCATATATTTT.

This clone was observed many times. The chain joins TRBV6-2 or TRBV6-3 to TRBJ2-1; 8 bases align to TRBD2. Germline V CDR1 and CDR2: MNHEY, SVGEGT. The CDR3 length is 17 residues. V lost 2 bases and J lost 0; bases outside the gene matches: 6. Here the CDR3 reads CASSYHTSGSSYNEQFF. In nucleotides, the CDR3 is TGTGCCAGCAGTTACCACACTAGCGGAAGCTCCTACAATGAGCAGTTCTTC.

This clone has just one count. The chain has TRBV6-6 and TRBJ2-1; 7 positions match TRBD2. V trimming: 6 bases; J trimming: 12 bases; junction bases outside the gene matches: 11. CDR1 and CDR2 from the germline V gene are MNHNY and SVGAGI (reference sequence). The CDR3 length is 13 residues. The CDR3 loop is CASRYLRGDWQFF. The CDR3 DNA sequence: TGTGCCAGCAGGTACCTCCGGGGGGACTGGCAGTTCTTC.

The V and J genes are TRBV28 and TRBJ2-1; 8 nucleotides agree with TRBD2. The V gene's germline CDR1 is MDHEN and CDR2 SYDVKM. The CDR3 is 14 amino acids. Trimming took 5 bases from V and 5 from J; bases not matched to a gene: 5. CDR3 in DNA: TGTGCCAGCAGTCTTAGCGGGACCCACAATGAGCAGTTCTTC. Translation: CASSLSGTHNEQFF.

The chain is built from TRBV5-4 and TRBJ2-5; maybe TRBD1 (6 bases). The CDR3 extends over 16 amino acids. V shed 6 bases and J shed 2 bases, with 20 bases lying between them. The germline CDR1 and CDR2 sequences are SGHNT and YYREEE (reference sequence). The CDR3 region has the DNA TGTGCCAGCACCGTAATGGGCAGGGGTCTACAAGAGACCCAGTACTTC. Its translation is CASTVMGRGLQETQYF.

The rearrangement joins TRBV7-3 to TRBJ2-2; 7 bases are shared with TRBD1. CDR1 is SGHTA and CDR2 is FQGTGA in the germline V gene. Unmatched junction bases numbered 7, after V lost 5 bases and J lost 4 bases. This CDR3 region has 15 residues. The DNA for the CDR3 is TGTGCCAGCAGCAGACCGGGGACAGCCACCGGGGAGCTGTTTTTT. Its protein is CASSRPGTATGELFF.

The chain combines TRBV5-1 with TRBJ2-1, with D unresolved. This CDR3 has 15 residues. Per germline, CDR1 SGHRS and CDR2 YFSETQ. Trimming removed 0 bases from V and 0 bases from J, with 7 bases in between. This chain's CDR3 is CASSLGLVSYNEQFF. CDR3 bases: TGCGCCAGCAGCTTGGGGCTAGTCTCCTACAATGAGCAGTTCTTC.

The chain employs TRBV10-2 and TRBJ2-1; TRBD2 matches 11 bases. V shed 5 bases and J 7 bases; nucleotides not matched to a gene: 7. This CDR3 spans 15 amino acids. Looked up from germline, CDR1 is WSHSY and CDR2 is SAAADI. The CDR3 reads CASSLTSGVRNEQFF. In DNA, the CDR3 is TGCGCCAGCAGTCTGACTAGCGGGGTTCGAAATGAGCAGTTCTTC.

This sequence joins TRBV4-1 and TRBJ2-3, with TRBD1 matching over 8 bases. The CDR3 contains 16 residues. The V gene end was trimmed by 4 bases and the J gene end by 0 bases; junction bases not matched to a gene: 6. Germline V gene lookup returns CDR1 MGHRA and CDR2 YSYEKL. The CDR3 nucleotides read TGCGCCAGCAGCCGAGGACAGGGTACTAGCACAGATACGCAGTATTTT. It specifies CASSRGQGTSTDTQYF.

This chain uses TRBV5-5 with TRBJ2-1, with 10 bases matching TRBD1. In germline, CDR1 is SGHKS, CDR2 YYEKEE (reference sequence). The junction had 9 bases not matched to a gene; V was cut back by 0 bases and J by 6 bases. This CDR3 contains 17 residues. The CDR3 loop is CASSLGPGQGLGNEQFF. The DNA for the CDR3 is TGTGCCAGCAGCTTGGGTCCGGGACAGGGGCTCGGCAATGAGCAGTTCTTC.

The chain recombines TRBV6-5 with TRBJ1-5; D unresolved. Trimming took off 6 bases at V and 6 bases at J, with 12 bases between the two ends. This CDR3 has 13 residues. Germline CDR1 and CDR2: MNHEY and SVGAGI. The CDR3: CASRISRGQPQHF. The CDR3 nucleotides read TGTGCCAGCAGGATTAGTCGCGGTCAGCCCCAGCATTTT.

CDR3 amino acids: CASSQTGGGLIYEQYF. For the CDR3, the DNA is TGTGCCAGCAGTCAAACAGGGGGCGGCCTTATCTACGAGCAGTACTTC. The chain employs TRBV28 and TRBJ2-7; 9 positions agree with TRBD1. From germline, CDR1 is MDHEN and CDR2 SYDVKM. Trimming removed 5 bases from V and 3 bases from J; junction bases left unmatched: 11. The CDR3 totals 16 residues.

The J gene is TRBJ2-3, the V gene TRBV5-1, with TRBD2 matching 7 bases. V lost 4 bases to trimming and J lost 4 bases; unmatched junction nucleotides: 9. The CDR3 extends over 15 amino acids. Germline V gene data show CDR1 as SGHRS and CDR2 as YFSETQ. As DNA, the CDR3 is TGCGCCAGCAGCGACTCCGGGAGGATCGCAGATACGCAGTATTTT. Its translation: CASSDSGRIADTQYF.

The V call is TRBV6-5, the J call TRBJ2-5, with 10 bases that match TRBD1. This CDR3 has 15 amino acids. J was trimmed by 2 bases and V by 7 bases; bases with no gene match: 7. Germline-derived CDR1 and CDR2 are MNHEY and SVGAGI. The CDR3 coding sequence is TGTGCCAGCACCACCGGGGGACAGGGGCAAGAGACCCAGTACTTC. Translated: CASTTGGQGQETQYF.

This sequence joins TRBV28 and TRBJ1-2, with 7 bases fitting TRBD1. Germline CDR1 is MDHEN and CDR2 is SYDVKM. Trimming cost V 4 bases and J 8 bases; bases outside gene matches: 7. This CDR3 is 13 amino acids long. The chain's CDR3 is CASSWNRGSGYTF. CDR3 in DNA: TGTGCCAGCAGTTGGAACAGGGGCTCGGGCTACACCTTC.

The CDR3 sequence: CASSPRDRSGNTIYF. CDR3 nucleotides: TGTGCCAGCAGCCCCCGGGACAGATCTGGAAACACCATATATTTT. The J gene is TRBJ1-3, the V gene TRBV3-1 (or the pseudogene TRBV3-2); 7 positions agree with TRBD1. Trimming cost V 4 bases and J 1 base; bases outside gene matches: 4. The length of the CDR3 is 15 residues. From germline, CDR1 is LGHDT and CDR2 YNNKEL (reference sequence).

The rearrangement uses TRBV18 and TRBJ1-1, with 7 bases lining up with TRBD1. Germline values: CDR1 KGHSH, CDR2 LQKENI. V shed 3 bases and J 2 bases; nucleotides not matched to a gene: 6. CDR3 size: 15 residues. The DNA of the CDR3 is TGTGCCAGCTCACCTTACAGGGGCACCAACACTGAAGCTTTCTTT. This codes for CASSPYRGTNTEAFF.

The genes are TRBV28 and TRBJ2-3; weak D call: TRBD2 (6 bases). The CDR3 is 13 residues long. Trimming cost V 11 bases and J 1 base, with 13 bases left between them. CDR1 is MDHEN and CDR2 is SYDVKM in the germline V gene. CDR3 loop: CALLGGGTDTQYF. CDR3 sequence (DNA): TGTGCCTTATTGGGAGGCGGCACAGATACGCAGTATTTT.

The chain combines TRBV6-6 with TRBJ2-3; 15 bases are shared with TRBD2. Germline values: CDR1 MNHNY, CDR2 SVGAGI (reference sequence). CDR3 length: 17 amino acids. The V gene end was trimmed by 5 bases and the J gene end by 5 bases; junction bases not matched to a gene: 8. The CDR3 here is CASSPRTSGRARDTQYF. In nucleotides, the CDR3 is TGTGCCAGCAGTCCGCGGACTAGCGGGAGGGCCCGAGATACGCAGTATTTT.